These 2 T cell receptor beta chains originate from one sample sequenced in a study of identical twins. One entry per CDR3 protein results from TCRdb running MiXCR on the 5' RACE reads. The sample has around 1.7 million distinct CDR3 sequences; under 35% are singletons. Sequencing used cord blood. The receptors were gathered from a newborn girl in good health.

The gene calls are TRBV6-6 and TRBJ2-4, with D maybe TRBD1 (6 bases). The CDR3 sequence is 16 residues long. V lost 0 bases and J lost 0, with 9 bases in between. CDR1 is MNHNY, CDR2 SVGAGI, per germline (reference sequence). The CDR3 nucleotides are TGTGCCAGCAGTTACTCAGGGGGAGTAGCCAAAAACATTCAGTACTTC. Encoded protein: CASSYSGGVAKNIQYF.

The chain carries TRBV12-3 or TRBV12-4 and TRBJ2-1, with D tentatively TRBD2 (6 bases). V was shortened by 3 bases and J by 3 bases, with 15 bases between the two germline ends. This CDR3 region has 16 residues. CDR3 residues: CASSFGGSPLYNEQFF. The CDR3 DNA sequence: TGTGCCAGCAGTTTTGGGGGGTCGCCCCTCTACAATGAGCAGTTCTTC.